Listed here is a single T cell receptor beta chain. Its specificity is unknown. The data were taken from a study of T cell repertoires in cytomegalovirus infection. For the study at large: Shared public TCR beta signatures pointed to both CMV infection and a matching HLA type.

TCRdb processed the reads anew with MiXCR; each CDR3 protein has one entry. The sample has about 330,000 distinct CDR3 sequences; more than 8% are singletons. The germline V gene encodes CDR1 LGHNA and CDR2 YSLEER. The length of the CDR3 is 15 residues. Between the trimmed V and J ends, which lost 0 bases and 2 bases, there was a span of 9 bases. Findings of the study overall: Summed public TCR beta family frequency identified CMV carriers bearing the relevant HLA. HLA-C-restricted, CMV-specific TCR beta clonotypes were dominant ex vivo.

V is TRBV4-3 and J is TRBJ2-3, with D unresolved. Sample: PBMCs. This receptor was taken from a human donor in good health (CMV status not recorded). Some clones in this sample may be carry-over from other donors' samples. Here the CDR3 DNA reads TGCGCCAGCAGCCAAGATTTGTTCTCCACAGATACGCAGTATTTT. This sequence encodes CASSQDLFSTDTQYF.